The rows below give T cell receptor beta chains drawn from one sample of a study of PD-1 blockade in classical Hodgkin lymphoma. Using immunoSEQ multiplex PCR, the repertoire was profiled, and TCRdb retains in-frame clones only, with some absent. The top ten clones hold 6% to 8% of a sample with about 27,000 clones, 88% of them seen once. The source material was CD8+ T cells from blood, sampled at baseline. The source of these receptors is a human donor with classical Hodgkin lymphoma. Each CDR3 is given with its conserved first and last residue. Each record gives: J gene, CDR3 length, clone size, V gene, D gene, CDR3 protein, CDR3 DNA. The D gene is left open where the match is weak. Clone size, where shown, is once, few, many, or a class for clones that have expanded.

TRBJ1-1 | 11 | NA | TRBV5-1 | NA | CASRGNTEAFF | TGCGCCAGCCGGGGGAACACTGAAGCTTTCTTT
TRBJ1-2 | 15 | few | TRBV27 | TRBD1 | CASSLSAGGYYGYTF | TGTGCCAGCAGTTTATCCGCAGGGGGCTACTATGGCTACACCTTC
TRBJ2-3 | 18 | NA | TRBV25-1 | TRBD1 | CASSTNKRDRPNTDTQYF | TGTGCCAGCAGCACCAACAAGAGGGACAGGCCAAACACAGATACGCAGTATTTT
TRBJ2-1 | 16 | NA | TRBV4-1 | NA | CASSLPTTTTYNEQFF | TGCGCCAGCAGCCTCCCCACGACTACCACCTACAATGAGCAGTTCTTC
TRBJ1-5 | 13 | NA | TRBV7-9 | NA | CASSQGFNQPQHF | TGTGCCAGCAGTCAGGGGTTCAATCAGCCCCAGCATTTT
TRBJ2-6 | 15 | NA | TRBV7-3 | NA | CASSLTTSGANVLTF | TGTGCCAGCAGCTTAACCACCTCTGGGGCCAACGTCCTGACTTTC
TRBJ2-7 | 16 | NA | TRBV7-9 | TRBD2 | CASSLVGSRETDEQYF | TGTGCCAGCAGCTTAGTCGGTTCGCGGGAGACGGACGAGCAGTACTTC
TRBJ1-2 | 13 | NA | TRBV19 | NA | CASTAPRSYGYTF | TGTGCCAGTACCGCGCCTCGGAGCTATGGCTACACCTTC
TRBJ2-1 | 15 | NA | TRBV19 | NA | CASSMVGSPYNEQFF | TGTGCCAGTAGTATGGTAGGGTCCCCTTACAATGAGCAGTTCTTC
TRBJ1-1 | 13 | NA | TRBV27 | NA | CASSFQGGTEAFF | TGTGCCAGCAGTTTTCAGGGCGGCACTGAAGCTTTCTTT
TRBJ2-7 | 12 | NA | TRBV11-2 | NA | CASSFTSYEQYF | TGTGCCAGCAGCTTTACGAGCTATGAGCAGTACTTC
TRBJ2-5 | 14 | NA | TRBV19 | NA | CASSIPGEKETQYF | TGTGCCAGTAGTATCCCAGGGGAGAAAGAGACCCAGTACTTC
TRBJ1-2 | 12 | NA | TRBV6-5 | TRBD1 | CASSETGTGITF | TGTGCCAGCAGCGAAACCGGGACAGGGATCACCTTC
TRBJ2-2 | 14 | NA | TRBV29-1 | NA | CSVEDTFDTGELFF | TGCAGCGTCGAAGACACTTTTGACACCGGGGAGCTGTTTTTT
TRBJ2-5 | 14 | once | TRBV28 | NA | CASSFGAGGETQYF | NA
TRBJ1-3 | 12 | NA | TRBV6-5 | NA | CASSYEGHTIYF | TGTGCCAGCAGTTACGAAGGGCACACCATATATTTT
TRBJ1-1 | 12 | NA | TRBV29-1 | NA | CGVEGRRSEAFF | TGCGGCGTTGAGGGGAGACGGTCTGAAGCTTTCTTT